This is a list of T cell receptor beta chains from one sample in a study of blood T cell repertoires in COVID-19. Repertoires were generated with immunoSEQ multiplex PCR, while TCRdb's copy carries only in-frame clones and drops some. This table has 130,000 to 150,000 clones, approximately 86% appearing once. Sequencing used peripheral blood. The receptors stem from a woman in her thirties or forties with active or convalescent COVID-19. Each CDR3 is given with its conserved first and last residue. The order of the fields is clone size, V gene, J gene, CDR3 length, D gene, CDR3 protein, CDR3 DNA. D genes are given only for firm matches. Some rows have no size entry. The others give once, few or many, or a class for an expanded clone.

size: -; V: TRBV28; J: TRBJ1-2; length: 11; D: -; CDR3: CASSLFAADTF; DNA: TGTGCCAGCAGTTTATTCGCAGCGGACACCTTC
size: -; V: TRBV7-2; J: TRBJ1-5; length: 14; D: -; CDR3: CASRAQGSNQPQHF; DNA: TGTGCCAGCAGGGCACAGGGCTCCAATCAGCCCCAGCATTTT
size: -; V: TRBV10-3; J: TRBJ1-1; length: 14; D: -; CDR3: CAISESPGSGEAFF; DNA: TGTGCCATCAGTGAGTCCCCCGGTTCGGGTGAAGCTTTCTTT
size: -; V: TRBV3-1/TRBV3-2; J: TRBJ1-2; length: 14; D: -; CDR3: CASSQERRADGYTF; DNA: TGTGCCAGCAGCCAAGAACGCAGGGCGGATGGCTACACCTTC
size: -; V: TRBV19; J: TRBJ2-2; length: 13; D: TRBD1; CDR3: CAIRTGNTGELFF; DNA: TGTGCCATACGGACAGGGAACACCGGGGAGCTGTTTTTT
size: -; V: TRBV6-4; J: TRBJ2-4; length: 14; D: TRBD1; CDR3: CASRPGQGVGIQYF; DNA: TGTGCCAGCAGGCCGGGACAGGGGGTCGGCATTCAGTACTTC
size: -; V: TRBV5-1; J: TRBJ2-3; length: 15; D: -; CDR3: CASSLLVRVTDTQYF; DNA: TGCGCCAGCAGCCTATTAGTTAGAGTCACAGATACGCAGTATTTT
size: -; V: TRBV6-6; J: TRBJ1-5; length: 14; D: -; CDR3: CASTGKWSNQPQHF; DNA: TGTGCCAGCACGGGGAAGTGGAGCAATCAGCCCCAGCATTTT
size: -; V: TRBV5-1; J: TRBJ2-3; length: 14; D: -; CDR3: CASSRVTSTDTQYF; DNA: TGCGCCAGCTCCCGTGTGACTAGCACAGATACGCAGTATTTT
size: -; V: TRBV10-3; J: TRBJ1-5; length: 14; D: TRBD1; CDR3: CAIGSGDRDQPQHF; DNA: TGTGCCATCGGCTCGGGGGACAGAGATCAGCCCCAGCATTTT
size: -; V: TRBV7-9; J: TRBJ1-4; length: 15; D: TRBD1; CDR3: CASSSRTGGEEKLFF; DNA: TGTGCCAGCAGCTCACGGACAGGGGGGGAAGAAAAACTGTTTTTT
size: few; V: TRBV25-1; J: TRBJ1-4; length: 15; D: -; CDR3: CASSESPRIGEKLFF; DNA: TGTGCCAGCAGTGAATCCCCGCGCATTGGTGAAAAACTGTTTTTT
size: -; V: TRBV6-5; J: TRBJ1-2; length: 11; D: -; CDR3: CASRRNYGYTF; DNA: TGTGCCAGCAGGCGTAACTATGGCTACACCTTC
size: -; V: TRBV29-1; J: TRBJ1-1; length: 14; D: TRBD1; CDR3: CSVEAGGTGRGAFF; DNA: TGCAGCGTTGAAGCCGGGGGGACAGGGAGGGGAGCTTTCTTT
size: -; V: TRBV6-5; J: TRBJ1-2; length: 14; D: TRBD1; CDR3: CASSYTGTDYGYTF; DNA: TGTGCCAGCAGTTATACCGGGACAGACTATGGCTACACCTTC
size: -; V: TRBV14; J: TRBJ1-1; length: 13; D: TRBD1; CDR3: CASSTGAGTEAFF; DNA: TGTGCCAGCAGCACAGGGGCAGGCACTGAAGCTTTCTTT
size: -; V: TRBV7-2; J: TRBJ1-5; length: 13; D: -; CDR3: CASSLSQGQPQHF; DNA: TGTGCCAGCAGCTTATCCCAGGGACAGCCCCAGCATTTT
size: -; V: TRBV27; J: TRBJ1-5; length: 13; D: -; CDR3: CASTQGSNQPQHF; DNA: TGTGCCAGCACCCAGGGGTCGAATCAGCCCCAGCATTTT
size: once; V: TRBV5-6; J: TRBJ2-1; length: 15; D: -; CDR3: CASSLSASSYNEQFF; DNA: TGTGCCAGCAGCTTGTCCGCCAGCTCCTACAATGAGCAGTTCTTC
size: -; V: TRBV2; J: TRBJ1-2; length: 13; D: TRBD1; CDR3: CASSDRGRYGYTF; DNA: TGTGCCAGCAGCGACAGGGGCCGGTATGGCTACACCTTC
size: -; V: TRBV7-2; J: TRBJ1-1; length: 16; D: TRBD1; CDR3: CASSPGGTRRNTEAFF; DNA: TGTGCCAGCAGCCCAGGGGGGACACGACGGAACACTGAAGCTTTCTTT
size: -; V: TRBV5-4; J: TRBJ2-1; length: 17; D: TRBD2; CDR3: CASRLGLAGVGHNEQFF; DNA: TGTGCCAGCAGGCTGGGACTAGCGGGAGTTGGACACAATGAGCAGTTCTTC
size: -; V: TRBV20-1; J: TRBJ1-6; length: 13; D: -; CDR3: CSASGASNSPLHF; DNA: TGCAGTGCTAGTGGGGCCAGTAATTCACCCCTCCACTTT
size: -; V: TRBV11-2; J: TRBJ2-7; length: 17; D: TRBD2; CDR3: CASSLVAGGAGPYEQYF; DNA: TGTGCCAGCAGCTTAGTAGCGGGCGGCGCCGGTCCCTACGAGCAGTACTTC
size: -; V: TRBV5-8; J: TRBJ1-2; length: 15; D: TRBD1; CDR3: CASSLRDSLLYGYTF; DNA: TGTGCCAGCAGCTTAAGGGACAGCCTCCTCTATGGCTACACCTTC
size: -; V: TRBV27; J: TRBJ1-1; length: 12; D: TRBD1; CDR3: CASSFPRGQAFF; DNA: TGTGCCAGCAGTTTTCCCAGGGGGCAAGCTTTCTTT
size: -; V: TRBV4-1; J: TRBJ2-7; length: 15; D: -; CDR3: CASSQIRGPTYEQYF; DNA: TGCGCCAGCAGCCAAATTAGGGGTCCCACCTACGAGCAGTACTTC
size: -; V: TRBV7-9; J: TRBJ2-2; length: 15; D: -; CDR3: CASRTRVLDTGELFF; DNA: TGTGCCAGCAGAACTCGGGTATTAGATACCGGGGAGCTGTTTTTT
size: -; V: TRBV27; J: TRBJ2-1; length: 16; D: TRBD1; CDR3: CATPTGAYSSYNEQFF; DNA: TGTGCCACCCCGACAGGGGCCTATAGCTCCTACAATGAGCAGTTCTTC
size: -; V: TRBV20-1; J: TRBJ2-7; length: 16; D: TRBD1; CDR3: CSASGIRDRPPYEQYF; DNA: TGCAGTGCTAGTGGGATACGGGACAGACCTCCCTACGAGCAGTACTTC
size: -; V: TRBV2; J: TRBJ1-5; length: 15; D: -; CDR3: CASMAGDVGNQPQHF; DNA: TGTGCCAGCATGGCGGGGGACGTGGGCAATCAGCCCCAGCATTTT
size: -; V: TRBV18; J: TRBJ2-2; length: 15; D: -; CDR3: CASSPYSTNTGELFF; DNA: TGTGCCAGCTCACCCTACTCCACGAACACCGGGGAGCTGTTTTTT
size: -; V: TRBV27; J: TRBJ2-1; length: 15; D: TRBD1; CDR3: CASSSPGGSYNEQFF; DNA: TGTGCCAGCAGCTCTCCAGGGGGCTCCTACAATGAGCAGTTCTTC
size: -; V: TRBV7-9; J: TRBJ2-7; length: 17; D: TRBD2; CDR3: CASSAGEGKSFSYEQYF; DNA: TGTGCCAGCAGCGCTGGGGAGGGTAAGAGTTTTTCCTACGAGCAGTACTTC
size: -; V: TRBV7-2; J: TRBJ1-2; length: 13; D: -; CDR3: CASSPTGLEGYTF; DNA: TGTGCCAGCAGCCCAACAGGGTTGGAGGGCTACACCTTC